This T cell receptor beta chain originates from a study of blood T cell repertoires in COVID-19. About the study: Both acute and convalescent COVID-19 samples were obtained from the United States, Italy and Spain. PBMCs, B-cell-depleted T cells, or T cells provided the cDNA or gDNA that made up the material.

Trimming stripped 2 bases from V and 8 bases from J, with 12 bases between. Germline CDR1 is MRHNA and CDR2 is SNTAGT. This CDR3 spans 13 amino acids. Using immunoSEQ multiplex PCR, the repertoire was profiled, and TCRdb retains in-frame clones only, with some absent. The data show some 290,000 clones, almost 90% seen once. Followed longitudinally, the Seattle patients had been enrolled during active infection. This TCR was recovered from a woman aged 40 to 50 with COVID-19, enrolled during active disease. Sequenced material: peripheral blood. The chain recombines TRBV6-4 with TRBJ1-2; D unresolved. The CDR3 loop is CASSDGPGKGYTF. The DNA of the CDR3 is TGTGCCAGCAGTGACGGCCCTGGCAAAGGCTACACCTTC.